This TCR beta chain came from a study of Graves' ophthalmopathy and Graves' hyperthyroidism. General study findings and limits: The model predicted progression of ophthalmopathy with a sensitivity of approximately 68%, and its specificity was 72% to 80%. Ophthalmopathy cases were distinguished from stable hyperthyroidism by a 13-signature model, reaching about 90% sensitivity and roughly 81% specificity. Blood was where most expanded thyroid clonotypes above 0.001 frequency also turned up.

The V gene's germline CDR1 is DFQATT and CDR2 SNEGSKA (reference sequence). With 3 bases removed from V and 7 bases from J, the gap between germline ends came to 12 bases. The CDR3 covers 12 residues. Amplified material comprised TCR beta CDR3 regions derived from RNA transcripts. The first round was an RT-PCR with HTBI primers, and the second round was a multiplex PCR. TCRdb re-called the multiplex PCR reads with MiXCR, one entry per CDR3 protein. The data show about 500,000 distinct CDR3 sequences, less than 45% seen once. Of note for this clonotype: Its antigen remains unknown. The final CDR3 position lacks the conserved phenylalanine or tryptophan, pointing to a likely read error.

The sample consisted of peripheral blood or thyroid tissue (not recorded which). V is TRBV20-1 and J is TRBJ1-1; D uncertain. The TCR was taken from an adult man with Graves' hyperthyroidism. CDR3: CSASPLVGEAFL. CDR3 nucleotides: TGCAGTGCTAGCCCGTTAGTCGGTGAAGCTTTCTTA.